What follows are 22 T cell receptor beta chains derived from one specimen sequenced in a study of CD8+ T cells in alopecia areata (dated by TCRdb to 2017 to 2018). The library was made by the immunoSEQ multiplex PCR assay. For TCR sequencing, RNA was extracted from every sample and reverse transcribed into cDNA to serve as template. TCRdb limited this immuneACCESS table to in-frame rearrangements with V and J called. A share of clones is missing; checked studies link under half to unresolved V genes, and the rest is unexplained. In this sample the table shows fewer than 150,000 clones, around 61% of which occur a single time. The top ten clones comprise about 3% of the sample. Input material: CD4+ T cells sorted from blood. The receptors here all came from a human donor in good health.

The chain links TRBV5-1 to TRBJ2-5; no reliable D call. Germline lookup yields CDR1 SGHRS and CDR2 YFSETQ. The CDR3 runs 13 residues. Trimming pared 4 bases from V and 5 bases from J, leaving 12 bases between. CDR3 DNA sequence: TGCGCCAGCAGCATGGGGAATGTGGAGACCCAGTACTTC. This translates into CASSMGNVETQYF.

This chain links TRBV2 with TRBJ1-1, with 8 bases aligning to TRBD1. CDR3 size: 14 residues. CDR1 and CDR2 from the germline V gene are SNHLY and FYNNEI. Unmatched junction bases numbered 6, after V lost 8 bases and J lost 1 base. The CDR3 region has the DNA TGTGCCAGCCGTCCCGGGACAGGGAACACTGAAGCTTTCTTT. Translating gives CASRPGTGNTEAFF. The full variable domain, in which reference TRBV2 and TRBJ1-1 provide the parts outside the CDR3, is EPEVTQTPSHQVTQMGQEVILRCVPISNHLYFYWYRQILGQKVEFLVSFYNNEISEKSEIFDDQFSVERPDGSNFTLKIRSTKLEDSAMYFCASRPGTGNTEAFFGQGTRLTVV.

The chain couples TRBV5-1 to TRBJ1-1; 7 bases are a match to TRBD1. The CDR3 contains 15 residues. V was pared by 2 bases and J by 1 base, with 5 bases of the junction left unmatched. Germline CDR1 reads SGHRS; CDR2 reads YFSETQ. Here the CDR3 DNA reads TGCGCCAGCAGCTTTTTGGCAGGGGGGAACACTGAAGCTTTCTTT. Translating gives CASSFLAGGNTEAFF.

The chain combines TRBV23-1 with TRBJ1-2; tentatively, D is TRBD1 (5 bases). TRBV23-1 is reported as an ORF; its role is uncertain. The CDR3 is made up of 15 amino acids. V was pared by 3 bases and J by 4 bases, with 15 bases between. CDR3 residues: CASSHPRRDVYGYTF. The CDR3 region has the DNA TGCGCCAGCAGTCACCCCCGCAGGGATGTCTATGGCTACACCTTC.

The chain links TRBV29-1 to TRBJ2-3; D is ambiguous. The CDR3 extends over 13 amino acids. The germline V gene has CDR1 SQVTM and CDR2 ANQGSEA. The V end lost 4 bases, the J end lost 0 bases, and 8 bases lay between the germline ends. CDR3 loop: CSVVKGSTDTQYF. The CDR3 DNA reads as TGCAGCGTTGTGAAAGGGAGCACAGATACGCAGTATTTT.

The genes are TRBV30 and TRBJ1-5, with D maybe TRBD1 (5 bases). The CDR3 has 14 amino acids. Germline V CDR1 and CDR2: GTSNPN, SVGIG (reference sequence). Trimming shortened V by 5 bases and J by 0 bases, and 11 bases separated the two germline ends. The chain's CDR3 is CAWGDRYSNQPQHF. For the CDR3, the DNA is TGTGCCTGGGGGGACCGGTATAGCAATCAGCCCCAGCATTTT.

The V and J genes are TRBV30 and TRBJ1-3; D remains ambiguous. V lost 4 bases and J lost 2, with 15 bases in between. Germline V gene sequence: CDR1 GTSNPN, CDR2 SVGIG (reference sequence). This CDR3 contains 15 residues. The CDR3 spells CAWTRGIDAGNTIYF. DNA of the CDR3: TGTGCCTGGACACGGGGAATTGATGCTGGAAACACCATATATTTT.

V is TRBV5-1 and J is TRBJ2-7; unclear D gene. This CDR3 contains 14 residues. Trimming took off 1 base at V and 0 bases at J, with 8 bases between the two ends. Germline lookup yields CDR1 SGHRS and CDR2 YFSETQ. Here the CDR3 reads CASSLRVSSYEQYF. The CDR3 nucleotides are TGCGCCAGCAGCTTGAGGGTCAGCTCCTACGAGCAGTACTTC. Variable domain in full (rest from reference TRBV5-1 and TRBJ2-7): KAGVTQTPRYLIKTRGQQVTLSCSPISGHRSVSWYQQTPGQGLQFLFEYFSETQRNKGNFPGRFSGRQFSNSRSEMNVSTLELGDSALYLCASSLRVSSYEQYFGPGTRLTVT.

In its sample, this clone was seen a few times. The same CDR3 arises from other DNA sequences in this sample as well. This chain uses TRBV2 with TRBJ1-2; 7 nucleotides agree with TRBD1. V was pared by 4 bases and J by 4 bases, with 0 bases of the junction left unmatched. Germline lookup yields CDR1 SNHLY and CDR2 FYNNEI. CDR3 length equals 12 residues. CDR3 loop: CASSGDSYGYTF. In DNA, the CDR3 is TGTGCCAGCAGTGGGGACAGCTATGGCTACACCTTC.

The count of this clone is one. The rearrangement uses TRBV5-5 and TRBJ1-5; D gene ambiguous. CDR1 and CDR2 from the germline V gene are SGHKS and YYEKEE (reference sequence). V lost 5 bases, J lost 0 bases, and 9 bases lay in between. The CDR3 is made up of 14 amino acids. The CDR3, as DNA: TGTGCCAGCAGAAGGACGGATAGCAATCAGCCCCAGCATTTT. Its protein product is CASRRTDSNQPQHF.

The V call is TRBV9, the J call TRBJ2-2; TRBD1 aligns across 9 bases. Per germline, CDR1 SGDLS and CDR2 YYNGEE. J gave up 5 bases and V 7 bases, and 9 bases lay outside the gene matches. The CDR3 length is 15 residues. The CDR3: CASSSLTGGTGELFF. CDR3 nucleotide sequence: TGTGCCAGCTCGTCTTTGACAGGGGGTACCGGGGAGCTGTTTTTT.

The CDR3 nucleotides read TGCGCCAGCAGCCAAGTTTCGTTAGTCGGGGGAGAGACCCAGTACTTC. This codes for CASSQVSLVGGETQYF. This chain joins TRBV4-1 and TRBJ2-5, with a tentative D call TRBD2 (6 bases). V lost 1 base and J lost 4, with 16 bases in between. The CDR3 is 16 residues long. The germline gives CDR1 MGHRA, CDR2 YSYEKL.

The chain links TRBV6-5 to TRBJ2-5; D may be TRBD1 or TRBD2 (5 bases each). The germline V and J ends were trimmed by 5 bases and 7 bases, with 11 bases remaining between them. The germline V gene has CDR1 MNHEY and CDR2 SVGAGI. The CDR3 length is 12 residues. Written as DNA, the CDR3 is TGTGCCAGCAGTGGGGGAGACCTGACCCAGTACTTC. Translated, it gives CASSGGDLTQYF.

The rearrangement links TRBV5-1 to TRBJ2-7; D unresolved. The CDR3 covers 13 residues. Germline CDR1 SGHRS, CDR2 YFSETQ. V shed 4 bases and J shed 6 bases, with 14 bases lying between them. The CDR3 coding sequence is TGCGCCAGCAGCCCACGTAAAGCCTCCGAGCAGTACTTC. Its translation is CASSPRKASEQYF.

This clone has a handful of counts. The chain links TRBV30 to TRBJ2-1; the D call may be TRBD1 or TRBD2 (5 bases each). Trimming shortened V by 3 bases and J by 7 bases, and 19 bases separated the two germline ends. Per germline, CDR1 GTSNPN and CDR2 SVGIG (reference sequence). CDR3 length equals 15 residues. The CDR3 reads CAWRTVAGSGNEQFF. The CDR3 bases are TGTGCCTGGAGGACTGTGGCAGGGTCGGGGAATGAGCAGTTCTTC.

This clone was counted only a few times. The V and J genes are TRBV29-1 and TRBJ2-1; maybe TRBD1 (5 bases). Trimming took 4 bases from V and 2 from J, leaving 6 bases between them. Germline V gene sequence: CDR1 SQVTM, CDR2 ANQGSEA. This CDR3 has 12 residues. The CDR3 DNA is TGCAGCGTTGGGGGCACCTACAATGAGCAGTTCTTC. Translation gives CSVGGTYNEQFF.

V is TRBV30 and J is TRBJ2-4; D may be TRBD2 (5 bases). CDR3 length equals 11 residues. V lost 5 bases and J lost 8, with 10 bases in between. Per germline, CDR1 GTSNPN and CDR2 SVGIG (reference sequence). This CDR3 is CAWAGLDIQYF. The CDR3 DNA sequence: TGTGCCTGGGCCGGACTGGACATTCAGTACTTC.

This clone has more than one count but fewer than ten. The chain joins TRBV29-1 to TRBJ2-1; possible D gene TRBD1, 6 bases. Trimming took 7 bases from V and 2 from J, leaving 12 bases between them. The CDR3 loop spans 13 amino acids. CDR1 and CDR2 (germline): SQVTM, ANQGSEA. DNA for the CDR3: TGCAGCGCCAGGGACACACCCTACAATGAGCAGTTCTTC. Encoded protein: CSARDTPYNEQFF.

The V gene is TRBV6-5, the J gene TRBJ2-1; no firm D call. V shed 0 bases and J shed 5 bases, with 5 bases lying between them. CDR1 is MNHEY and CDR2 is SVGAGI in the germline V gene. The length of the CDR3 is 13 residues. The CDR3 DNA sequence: TGTGCCAGCAGTTACTCACAAAACAATGAGCAGTTCTTC. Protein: CASSYSQNNEQFF.

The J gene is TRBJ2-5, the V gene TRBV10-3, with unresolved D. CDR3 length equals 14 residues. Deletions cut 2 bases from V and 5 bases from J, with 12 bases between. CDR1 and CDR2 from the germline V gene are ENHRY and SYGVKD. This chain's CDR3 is CAISEAGPPETQYF. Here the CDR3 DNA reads TGTGCCATCAGTGAGGCCGGGCCCCCGGAGACCCAGTACTTC.

The CDR3 reads CASSLPGGDTQYF. CDR3 DNA sequence: TGTGCCAGCAGTTTACCGGGAGGAGATACGCAGTATTTT. The V call is TRBV6-5, the J call TRBJ2-3; TRBD2 aligns across 7 bases. Germline V gene data show CDR1 as MNHEY and CDR2 as SVGAGI. J lost 5 bases, V lost 4 bases, and 3 bases had no gene match. There are 13 residues in the CDR3.

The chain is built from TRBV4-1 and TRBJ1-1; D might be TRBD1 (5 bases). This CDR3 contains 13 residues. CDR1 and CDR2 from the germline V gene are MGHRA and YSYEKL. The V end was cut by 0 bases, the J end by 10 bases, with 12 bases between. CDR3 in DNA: TGCGCCAGCAGCCAAGAACGACGGGGGGGAGCTTTCTTT. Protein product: CASSQERRGGAFF.